This T cell receptor beta chain is from a study of blood T cell repertoires in COVID-19. Per the original data handling: Reference gene primers were amplified, and this amplification served to estimate nucleated cell counts. The method was immunoSEQ multiplex PCR; TCRdb's version includes in-frame clones alone and lacks a portion of them. The V and J calls and clone size were taken over from that table, and D and trimming were inferred from the DNA. Among about 180,000 clones listed, about four fifths were seen once. Looked up from germline, CDR1 is MDHEN and CDR2 is SYDVKM. The V gene lost 2 bases and the J gene lost 4 bases, with 12 bases spanning the gap. The CDR3 is 14 residues long.

The receptor was isolated from a woman aged 70-85 years with COVID-19, enrolled during active disease. This rearrangement joins TRBV28 to TRBJ2-7; a possible D gene is TRBD1 (5 bases). What was sequenced was peripheral blood. The CDR3 reads CASSLRGPTYEQYF. DNA of the CDR3: TGTGCCAGCAGTTTAAGGGGCCCTACTTACGAGCAGTACTTC.